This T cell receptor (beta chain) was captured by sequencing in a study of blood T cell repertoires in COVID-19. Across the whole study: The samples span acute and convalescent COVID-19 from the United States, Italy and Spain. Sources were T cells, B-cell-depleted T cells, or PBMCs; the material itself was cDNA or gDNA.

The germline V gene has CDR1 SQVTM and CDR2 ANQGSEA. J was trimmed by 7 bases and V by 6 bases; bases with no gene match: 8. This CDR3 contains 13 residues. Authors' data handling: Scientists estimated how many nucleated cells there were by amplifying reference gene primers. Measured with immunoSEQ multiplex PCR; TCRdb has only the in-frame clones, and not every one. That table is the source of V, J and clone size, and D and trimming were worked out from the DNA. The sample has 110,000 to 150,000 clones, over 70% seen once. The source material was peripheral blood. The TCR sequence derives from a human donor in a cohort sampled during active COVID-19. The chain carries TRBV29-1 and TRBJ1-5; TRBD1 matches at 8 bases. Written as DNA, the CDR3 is TGCAGCGTGGCCGGACAGGGCGGACAGCCCCAGCATTTT. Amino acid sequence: CSVAGQGGQPQHF.